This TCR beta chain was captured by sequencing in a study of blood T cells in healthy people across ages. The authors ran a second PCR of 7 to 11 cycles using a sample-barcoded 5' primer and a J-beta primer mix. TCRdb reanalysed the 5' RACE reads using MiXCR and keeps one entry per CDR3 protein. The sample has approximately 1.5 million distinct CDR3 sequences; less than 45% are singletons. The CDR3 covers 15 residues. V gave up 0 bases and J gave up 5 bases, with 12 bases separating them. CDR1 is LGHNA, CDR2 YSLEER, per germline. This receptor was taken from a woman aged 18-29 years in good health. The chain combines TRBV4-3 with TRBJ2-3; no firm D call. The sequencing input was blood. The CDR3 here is CASSQEGPAVDTQYF. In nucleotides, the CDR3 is TGCGCCAGCAGCCAAGAGGGCCCGGCGGTAGATACGCAGTATTTT.